This T cell receptor beta chain was profiled in a study of shared clonotypes between healthy human individuals. The naive CD8 fraction comprised CD45RO-negative cells positively selected for CCR7 and excluded terminally differentiated effector memory CD45RA+ cells. This clone came up once. Here immunoSEQ multiplex PCR was the method, and the copy in TCRdb shows in-frame clones only, minus some. The sample yields 1.5 million to 2.5 million clones, 85% to 95% seen once. In germline, CDR1 is GTSNPN, CDR2 SVGIG (reference sequence). The CDR3 sequence is 12 residues long. Trimming removed 3 bases from V and 2 bases from J, with 5 bases in between.

The source material was naive CD8+ T cells sorted from blood. The chain employs TRBV30 and TRBJ2-1; D call uncertain. The source is a man in his late teens or twenties in good health. CDR3 sequence (DNA): TGTGCCTGGAGGTCGCCCTACAATGAGCAGTTCTTC. It codes for CAWRSPYNEQFF. Full variable domain (rest looked up from reference TRBV30 and TRBJ2-1): SQTIHQWPATLVQPVGSPLSLECTVEGTSNPNLYWYRQAAGRGLQLLFYSVGIGQISSEVPQNLSASRPQDRQFILSSKKLLLSDSGFYLCAWRSPYNEQFFGPGTRLTVL.